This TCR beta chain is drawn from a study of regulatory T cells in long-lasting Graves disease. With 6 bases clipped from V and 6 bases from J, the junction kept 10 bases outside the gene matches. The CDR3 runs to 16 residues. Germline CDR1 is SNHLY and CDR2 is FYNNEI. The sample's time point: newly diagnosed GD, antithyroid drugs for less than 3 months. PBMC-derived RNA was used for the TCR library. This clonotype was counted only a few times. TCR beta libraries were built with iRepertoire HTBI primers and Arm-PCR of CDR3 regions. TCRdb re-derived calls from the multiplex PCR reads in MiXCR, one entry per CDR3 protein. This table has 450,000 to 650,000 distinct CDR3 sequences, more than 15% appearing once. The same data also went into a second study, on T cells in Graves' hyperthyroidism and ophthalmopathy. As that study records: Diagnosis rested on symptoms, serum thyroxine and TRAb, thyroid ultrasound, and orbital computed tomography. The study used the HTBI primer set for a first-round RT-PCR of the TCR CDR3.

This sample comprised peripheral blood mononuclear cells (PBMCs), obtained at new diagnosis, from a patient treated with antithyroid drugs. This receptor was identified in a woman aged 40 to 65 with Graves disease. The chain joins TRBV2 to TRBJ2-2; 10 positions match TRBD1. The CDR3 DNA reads TGTGCCAGCAGCCACACCGGGACAGGGGTCGCCGGGGAGCTGTTTTTT. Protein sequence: CASSHTGTGVAGELFF.